The clone carrying this T cell receptor beta chain was picked up a small number of times. As yet, its antigen is unknown. The sample belongs to a study of cytomegalovirus exposure and HLA in healthy donors. Study results and limitations: Excluded were some V segments that proved indistinguishable, including TRBV6-2 and TRBV6-3. Testing in vitro showed a few CMV-associated chains specific for CMV antigens. A highly shared variant cluster was judged a likely technical artifact.

Researchers ran the PCR with 60 Vbeta and 13 Jbeta primers. Assay: immunoSEQ multiplex PCR; the TCRdb copy retains only in-frame clones and omits some. The table shows some 150,000 clones, with roughly 62% occurring only once. J lost 5 bases, V lost 5 bases, and 6 bases had no gene match. Germline CDR1 is SEHNR and CDR2 is FQNEAQ (reference sequence). The CDR3 has 14 amino acids. Material for sequencing was PBMCs. The chain employs TRBV7-9 and TRBJ1-2, with 9 positions matching TRBD1. This receptor was obtained from a man in his fifties or sixties in good health and CMV-seronegative. The CDR3 nucleotides read TGTGCCAGCAGCGCGGACAGGGGACTGTATGGCTACACCTTC. Protein: CASSADRGLYGYTF. The variable domain in full, with the rest retrieved from reference TRBV7-9 and TRBJ1-2, is DTGVSQNPRHKITKRGQNVTFRCDPISEHNRLYWYRQTLGQGPEFLTYFQNEAQLEKSRLLSDRFSAERPKGSFSTLEIQRTEQGDSAMYLCASSADRGLYGYTFGSGTRLTVV.